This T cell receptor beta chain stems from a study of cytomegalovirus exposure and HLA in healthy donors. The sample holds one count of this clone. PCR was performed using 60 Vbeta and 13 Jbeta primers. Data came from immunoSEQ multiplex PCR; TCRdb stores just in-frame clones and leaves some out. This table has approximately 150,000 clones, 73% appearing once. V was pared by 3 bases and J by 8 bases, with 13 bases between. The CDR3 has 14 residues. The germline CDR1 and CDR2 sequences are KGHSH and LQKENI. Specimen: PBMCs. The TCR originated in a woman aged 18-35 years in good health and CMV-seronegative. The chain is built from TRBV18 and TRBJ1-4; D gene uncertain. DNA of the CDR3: TGTGCCAGCTCACCCCTACCCACGGAGGAAAAACTGTTTTTT. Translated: CASSPLPTEEKLFF. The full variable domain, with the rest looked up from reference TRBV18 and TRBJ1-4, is NAGVMQNPRHLVRRRGQEARLRCSPMKGHSHVYWYRQLPEEGLKFMVYLQKENIIDESGMPKERFSAEFPKEGPSILRIQQVVRGDSAAYFCASSPLPTEEKLFFGSGTQLSVL.